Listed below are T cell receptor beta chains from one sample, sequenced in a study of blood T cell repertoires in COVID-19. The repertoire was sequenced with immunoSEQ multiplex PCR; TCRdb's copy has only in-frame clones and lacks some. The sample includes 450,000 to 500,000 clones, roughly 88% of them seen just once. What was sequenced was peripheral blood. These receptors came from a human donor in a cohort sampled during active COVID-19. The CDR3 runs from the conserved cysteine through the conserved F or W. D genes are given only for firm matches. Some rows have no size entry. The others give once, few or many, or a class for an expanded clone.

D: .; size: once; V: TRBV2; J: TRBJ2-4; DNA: TGTGCCAGCAGTGGACAGAACATTCAGTACTTC; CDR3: CASSGQNIQYF
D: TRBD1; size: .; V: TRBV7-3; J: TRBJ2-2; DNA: TGTGCCAGCAGCTTAAAGGGACCGGGACAGGGGAGAGGTGACACCGGGGAGCTGTTTTTT; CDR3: CASSLKGPGQGRGDTGELFF
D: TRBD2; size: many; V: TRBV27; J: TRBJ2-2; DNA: TGTGCCAGCAGTGGTTATGGACTAGTCGCGAACACCGGGGAGCTGTTTTTT; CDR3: CASSGYGLVANTGELFF
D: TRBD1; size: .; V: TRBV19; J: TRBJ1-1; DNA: TGTGCCAGTAGTATCGGACAGGGGGGAGGCACTGAAGCTTTCTTT; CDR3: CASSIGQGGGTEAFF
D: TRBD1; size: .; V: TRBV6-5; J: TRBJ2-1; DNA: TGTGCCAGCAGTCGCCGGGACAGGGTCTACAATGAGCAGTTCTTC; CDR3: CASSRRDRVYNEQFF
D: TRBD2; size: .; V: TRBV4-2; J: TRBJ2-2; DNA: TGTGCCAGCAGCCAAGATCAGGGACTAGCGGGACGCGGCGGGGAGCTGTTTTTT; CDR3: CASSQDQGLAGRGGELFF
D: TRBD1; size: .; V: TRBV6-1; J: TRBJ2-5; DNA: TGTGCCAGCAGTGATGGGGACAGGTTCAAAAAGACCCAGTACTTC; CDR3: CASSDGDRFKKTQYF
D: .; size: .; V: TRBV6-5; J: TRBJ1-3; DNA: TGTGCCAGCAGTTTGGACATCCATCCTGGAAACACCATATATTTT; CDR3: CASSLDIHPGNTIYF
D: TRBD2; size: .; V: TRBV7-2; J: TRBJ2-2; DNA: TGTGCCAGATCCGGGACTAGCGGGAGGGGGGCCGGGGAGCTGTTTTTT; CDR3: CARSGTSGRGAGELFF
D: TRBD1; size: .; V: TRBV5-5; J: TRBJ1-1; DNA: TGTGCCAGCAGTTCTCATTCGACAGGGCCGAACACTGAAGCTTTCTTT; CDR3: CASSSHSTGPNTEAFF
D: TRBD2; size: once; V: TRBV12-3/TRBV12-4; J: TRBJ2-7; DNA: TGTGCCAGCAGTTCCCCCGGGAGGGCCTATCAGTACTTC; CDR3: CASSSPGRAYQYF
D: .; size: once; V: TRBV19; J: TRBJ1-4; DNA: TGTGCCAGTAGTCCGGGTGGTATCGAAAAACTGTTTTTT; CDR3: CASSPGGIEKLFF
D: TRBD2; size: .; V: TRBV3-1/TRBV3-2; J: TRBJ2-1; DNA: TGTGCCAGCAGCCAAAACGGACTAGCTCCAGGGGATGAGCAGTTCTTC; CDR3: CASSQNGLAPGDEQFF
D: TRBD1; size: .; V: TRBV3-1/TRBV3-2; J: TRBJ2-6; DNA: TGTGCCAGCAGCCAATTTTCCCGGGACAGTTCTGGGGCCAACGTCCTGACTTTC; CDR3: CASSQFSRDSSGANVLTF
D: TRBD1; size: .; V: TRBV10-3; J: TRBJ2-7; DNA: TGTGCCATCAGTGAACGGACAGGGACCATCAACGAGCAGTACTTC; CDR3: CAISERTGTINEQYF
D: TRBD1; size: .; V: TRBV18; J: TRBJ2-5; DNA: TGTGCCAGCTCACCAGACCAATCGACAGGGGAGACCCAGTACTTC; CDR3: CASSPDQSTGETQYF
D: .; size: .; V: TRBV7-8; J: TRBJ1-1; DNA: TGTGCCACCCAACAAATCCGGACAGCCGCTGAAGCTTTCTTT; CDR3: CATQQIRTAAEAFF
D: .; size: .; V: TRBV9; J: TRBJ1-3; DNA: TGTGCCAGCAGCTCCGAGGGATCTAGAAACACCATATATTTT; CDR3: CASSSEGSRNTIYF
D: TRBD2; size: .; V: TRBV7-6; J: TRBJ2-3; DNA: TGTGCCAGCAGCCCTACTAGCGGGAGGCCAGATACGCAGTATTTT; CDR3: CASSPTSGRPDTQYF
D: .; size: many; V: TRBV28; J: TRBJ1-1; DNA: TGTGCCAGCAGTCTACAGCTCCCGAACACTGAAGCTTTCTTT; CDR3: CASSLQLPNTEAFF
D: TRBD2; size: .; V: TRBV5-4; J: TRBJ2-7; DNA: TGTGCCAGCAGCTTGGCTTTGGGAGGGGCCTACGAGCAGTACTTC; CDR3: CASSLALGGAYEQYF
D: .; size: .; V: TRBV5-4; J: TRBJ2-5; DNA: TGTGCCAGCAGCTTGGCCCCCGCGGGGGCCCCCGAGACCCAGTACTTC; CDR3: CASSLAPAGAPETQYF
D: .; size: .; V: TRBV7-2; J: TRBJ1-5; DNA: TGTGCCAGCAGCTATTACAATCAGCCCCAGCATTTT; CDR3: CASSYYNQPQHF
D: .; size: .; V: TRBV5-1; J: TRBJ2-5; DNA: TGCGCCAGCAGCCCTAACGGCAGGGGGGACGAGACCCAGTACTTC; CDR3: CASSPNGRGDETQYF
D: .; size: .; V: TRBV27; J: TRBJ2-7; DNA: TGTGCCAGCAGTTTATCGCGGCTTCATGTGGGGTACTTC; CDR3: CASSLSRLHVGYF
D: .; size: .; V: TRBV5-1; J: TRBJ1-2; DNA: TGCGCCAGCAGCTTGGCCAGCACTACTAATGGCTACACCTTC; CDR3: CASSLASTTNGYTF